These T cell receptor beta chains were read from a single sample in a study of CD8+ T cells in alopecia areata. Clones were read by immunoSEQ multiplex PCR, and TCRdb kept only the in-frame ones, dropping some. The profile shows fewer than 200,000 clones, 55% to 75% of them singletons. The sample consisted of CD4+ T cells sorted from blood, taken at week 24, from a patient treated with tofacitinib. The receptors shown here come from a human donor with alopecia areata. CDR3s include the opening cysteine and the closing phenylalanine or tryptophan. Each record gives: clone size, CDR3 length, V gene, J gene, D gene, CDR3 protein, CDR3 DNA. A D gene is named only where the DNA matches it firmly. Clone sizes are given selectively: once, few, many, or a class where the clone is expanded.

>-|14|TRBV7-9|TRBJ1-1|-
CASSVSMKGGRDFF
TGTGCCAGCAGCGTATCAATGAAGGGGGGGCGCGATTTCTTT
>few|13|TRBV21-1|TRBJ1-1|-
CASSTPPYTEAFF
TGTGCCAGCAGCACCCCACCTTACACTGAAGCTTTCTTT
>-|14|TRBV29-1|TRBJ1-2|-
CSVEDRRGGYGYTF
TGCAGCGTTGAAGATCGGCGGGGAGGGTATGGCTACACCTTC
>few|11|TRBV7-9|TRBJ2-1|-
CASSSAHEQFF
TGTGCCAGCAGCTCAGCACATGAGCAGTTCTTC
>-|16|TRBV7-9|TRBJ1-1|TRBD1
CASSRTGGLGGTEAFF
TGTGCCAGCAGCCGGACAGGGGGATTGGGAGGTACTGAAGCTTTCTTT
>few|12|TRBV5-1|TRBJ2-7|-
CASSFMGNEQYF
TGCGCCAGCAGCTTTATGGGTAACGAGCAGTACTTC
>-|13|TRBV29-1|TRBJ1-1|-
CSVAGDLSTEAFF
TGCAGCGTTGCGGGGGATTTGTCCACTGAAGCTTTCTTT
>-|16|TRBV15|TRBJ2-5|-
CATSRDPQLVVETQYF
TGTGCCACCAGCAGAGATCCTCAGCTAGTTGTAGAGACCCAGTACTTC
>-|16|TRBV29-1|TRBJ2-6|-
CSVDPGGGSGANVLTF
TGCAGCGTTGATCCGGGCGGAGGCTCTGGGGCCAACGTCCTGACTTTC
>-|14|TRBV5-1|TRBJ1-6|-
CASSLEGSYSPLHF
TGCGCCAGCAGCTTAGAAGGCAGCTATTCACCCCTCCACTTT
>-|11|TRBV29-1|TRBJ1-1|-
CSVRGNTEAFF
TGCAGCGTAAGGGGGAACACTGAAGCTTTCTTT
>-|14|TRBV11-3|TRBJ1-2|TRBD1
CASSLMGGQYGYTF
TGTGCCAGCAGCTTAATGGGGGGACAGTATGGCTACACCTTC
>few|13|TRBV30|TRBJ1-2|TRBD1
CALTLGTGSGYTF
TGTGCTCTGACCCTAGGGACAGGGAGCGGCTACACCTTC
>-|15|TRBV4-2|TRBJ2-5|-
CASSRSAGAQETQYF
TGTGCCAGCAGCCGCTCGGCGGGGGCCCAAGAGACCCAGTACTTC
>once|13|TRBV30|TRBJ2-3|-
CALDLRSTDTQYF
TGTGCCCTTGACCTGAGGAGCACAGATACGCAGTATTTT
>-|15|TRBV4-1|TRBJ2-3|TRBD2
CASSQGLAGGDTQYF
TGCGCCAGCAGCCAAGGACTAGCGGGGGGGGATACGCAGTATTTT
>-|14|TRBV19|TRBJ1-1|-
CASSIGEMNTEAFF
TGTGCCAGTAGTATAGGGGAAATGAACACTGAAGCTTTCTTT
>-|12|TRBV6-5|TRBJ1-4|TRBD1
CASRDRDEKLFF
TGTGCCAGCAGGGACAGGGACGAAAAACTGTTTTTT
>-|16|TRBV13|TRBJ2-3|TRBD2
CASSARLAGAEDTQYF
TGTGCCAGCAGCGCCCGACTAGCGGGGGCCGAAGATACGCAGTATTTT
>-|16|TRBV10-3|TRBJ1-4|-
CAISESNGPNQGRLFF
TGTGCCATCAGTGAGTCGAATGGACCCAACCAAGGAAGACTGTTTTTT
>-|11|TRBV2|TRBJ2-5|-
CASSSEQLQYF
TGTGCCAGCAGTTCTGAGCAGCTCCAGTACTTC
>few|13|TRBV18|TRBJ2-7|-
CASSLTRDYEQYF
TGTGCCAGCTCCCTCACTAGAGACTACGAGCAGTACTTC
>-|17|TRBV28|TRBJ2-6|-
CASSPGSGGSGANVLTF
TGTGCCAGCAGTCCCGGAAGTGGGGGATCAGGGGCCAACGTCCTGACTTTC
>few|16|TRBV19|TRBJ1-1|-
CASRPIGPKMNTEAFF
TGTGCCAGTAGGCCAATCGGACCGAAGATGAACACTGAAGCTTTCTTT
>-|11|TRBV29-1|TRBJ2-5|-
CSVRFQETQYF
TGCAGCGTTCGGTTCCAAGAGACCCAGTACTTC
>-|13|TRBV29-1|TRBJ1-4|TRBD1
CSVRQGTNEKLFF
TGCAGCGTCCGACAGGGGACTAATGAAAAACTGTTTTTT